This T cell receptor (beta chain) is from a study of cytomegalovirus exposure and HLA in healthy donors. About the research overall: An earlier analysis found fewer than 140 million unique TCR beta sequences from approximately 190 million T cells.

PCR primers comprised 60 Vbeta and 13 Jbeta primers. Assay: immunoSEQ multiplex PCR; the TCRdb copy retains only in-frame clones and omits some. The sample holds about 160,000 clones, 80% to 90% seen once. A word on this clone: Its antigen is not identified.

Regarding the study as a whole: Later on, an analysis tied roughly 17,000 TCR beta sequences to HLA alleles at 0.05 false discovery rate. Differences between HLA loci emerged in a later analysis of TCR association rates, with DRB1 most and HLA-C fewest.

This CDR3 spans 15 amino acids. V shed 6 bases and J 4 bases; nucleotides not matched to a gene: 12. The germline V gene encodes CDR1 LNHDA and CDR2 SQIVND (reference sequence). The origin of this receptor is a middle-aged man in good health and CMV-seropositive. The rearrangement joins TRBV19 to TRBJ2-7, with TRBD2 matching over 7 bases. Sequencing was performed on PBMCs. The DNA of the CDR3 is TGTGCCAGTAGACCCCATATACTAGCGCAATACGAGCAGTACGTC. Protein product: CASRPHILAQYEQYV.